This T cell receptor (beta chain) was sequenced in a study of cytomegalovirus exposure and HLA in healthy donors. Details on this clone: Antigen specificity is unknown.

Overall study results and limits: Later genetic work tied a missense DCLRE1C variant to beta-chain V and J trimming.

60 Vbeta and 13 Jbeta primers were used in PCR. Data came from immunoSEQ multiplex PCR; TCRdb stores just in-frame clones and leaves some out. The repertoire holds 150,000 to 200,000 clones, with about 80% as singletons. This CDR3 spans 16 amino acids. CDR1 SGHTA and CDR2 FQGNSA come from the germline V gene. V was trimmed by 1 base and J by 7 bases, leaving 17 bases between them. Sequenced input: PBMCs. The receptor's source is a man aged 18 to 30 in good health and CMV-seropositive. The chain recombines TRBV7-2 with TRBJ2-1; D is perhaps TRBD2 (6 bases). CDR3 in DNA: TGTGCCAGCAGCTTAGGCTCGACTAGTAAAGTGAATGAGCAGTTCTTC. It specifies CASSLGSTSKVNEQFF.